A selection of T cell receptor beta chains follows, all from one sample in a study of response to subunit inactivated influenza vaccine. TCRdb ran MiXCR on the RT-PCR reads and lists one entry per CDR3 protein. This table has about 540,000 distinct CDR3 sequences, around 21% appearing once. These same data were also listed under a study on T cells expressing NK-cell markers.

Here the sequenced sample was CD4+ T cells sorted from PBMCs, taken about 13 days after vaccination. The source is a man in his fifties who received an inactivated influenza vaccine. CDR3s include the opening cysteine and the closing phenylalanine or tryptophan. Each record gives: CDR3 protein, CDR3 DNA, CDR3 length, V gene, D gene, clone size, J gene. D genes are given only for firm matches. Not every row has a clone size; where given, it reads once, few, many or a size class.

CDR3 protein: CASSSTSRGTGELFF; CDR3 DNA: TGTGCCAGCAGCTCGACTAGTCGGGGCACCGGGGAGCTGTTTTTT; CDR3 length: 15; V gene: TRBV7-2; D gene: .; clone size: .; J gene: TRBJ2-2
CDR3 protein: CDSSSPREKLFF; CDR3 DNA: TGTGACAGCAGTTCCCCCCGGGAAAAACTGTTTTTT; CDR3 length: 12; V gene: TRBV12-3/TRBV12-4; D gene: .; clone size: .; J gene: TRBJ1-4
CDR3 protein: CASSQLAGPAYNEQFF; CDR3 DNA: TGTGCCAGCAGCCAGCTAGCGGGGCCGGCCTACAATGAGCAGTTCTTC; CDR3 length: 16; V gene: TRBV3-1; D gene: TRBD2; clone size: .; J gene: TRBJ2-1
CDR3 protein: CASSSVLRSRGAKNIQYF; CDR3 DNA: TGTGCCAGCAGTTCCGTCCTCCGGTCCAGGGGCGCCAAAAACATTCAGTACTTC; CDR3 length: 18; V gene: TRBV27; D gene: .; clone size: few; J gene: TRBJ2-4
CDR3 protein: CSANAGTSGQETQYF; CDR3 DNA: TGCAGTGCTAACGCCGGGACTAGCGGCCAAGAGACCCAGTACTTC; CDR3 length: 15; V gene: TRBV20-1; D gene: TRBD2; clone size: .; J gene: TRBJ2-5
CDR3 protein: CASRGRKEAEAFF; CDR3 DNA: TGTGCCAGCAGGGGTCGAAAGGAGGCTGAAGCTTTCTTT; CDR3 length: 13; V gene: TRBV12-3/TRBV12-4; D gene: .; clone size: few; J gene: TRBJ1-1
CDR3 protein: CSARALPTSGISSAETQYF; CDR3 DNA: TGCAGTGCTAGAGCCCTTCCGACTAGCGGGATCTCTAGCGCGGAGACCCAGTACTTC; CDR3 length: 19; V gene: TRBV20-1; D gene: TRBD2; clone size: .; J gene: TRBJ2-5
CDR3 protein: CASSLVPTNQETQYF; CDR3 DNA: TGCGCCAGCAGCTTAGTACCAACCAACCAAGAGACCCAGTACTTC; CDR3 length: 15; V gene: TRBV5-1; D gene: .; clone size: few; J gene: TRBJ2-5
CDR3 protein: CASSQESRVYNEQFF; CDR3 DNA: TGCGCCAGCAGCCAAGAGTCTCGGGTCTACAATGAGCAGTTCTTC; CDR3 length: 15; V gene: TRBV4-3; D gene: .; clone size: .; J gene: TRBJ2-1
CDR3 protein: CASSSMGASYNEQFF; CDR3 DNA: TGCGCCAGCAGCTCAATGGGGGCCTCTTACAATGAGCAGTTCTTC; CDR3 length: 15; V gene: TRBV5-1; D gene: .; clone size: .; J gene: TRBJ2-1
CDR3 protein: CSVEPIGTSGRVLLNEQFF; CDR3 DNA: TGCAGCGTTGAACCGATAGGGACTAGCGGGAGAGTGTTGTTGAATGAGCAGTTCTTC; CDR3 length: 19; V gene: TRBV29-1; D gene: TRBD2; clone size: .; J gene: TRBJ2-1
CDR3 protein: CASSVDVRNEKLFF; CDR3 DNA: TGTGCCAGCAGCGTAGATGTACGGAATGAAAAACTGTTTTTT; CDR3 length: 14; V gene: TRBV9; D gene: .; clone size: .; J gene: TRBJ1-4
CDR3 protein: CASTRGTVESYEQYF; CDR3 DNA: TGTGCCAGCACCCGTGGGACAGTGGAATCCTACGAGCAGTACTTC; CDR3 length: 15; V gene: TRBV7-9; D gene: TRBD1; clone size: few; J gene: TRBJ2-7
CDR3 protein: CASSFNWEETQYF; CDR3 DNA: TGCGCCAGCAGCTTCAACTGGGAAGAGACCCAGTACTTC; CDR3 length: 13; V gene: TRBV4-3; D gene: .; clone size: .; J gene: TRBJ2-5
CDR3 protein: CASSYTTGRIQPQHF; CDR3 DNA: TGTGCCAGCAGCTATACGACAGGGAGGATTCAGCCCCAGCATTTT; CDR3 length: 15; V gene: TRBV7-2; D gene: TRBD1; clone size: .; J gene: TRBJ1-5
CDR3 protein: CASDGGGFGEQFF; CDR3 DNA: TGTGCCAGCGACGGAGGCGGGTTTGGTGAGCAGTTCTTC; CDR3 length: 13; V gene: TRBV7-9; D gene: .; clone size: .; J gene: TRBJ2-1
CDR3 protein: CSARWTGGSYEQYF; CDR3 DNA: TGCAGTGCTAGATGGACGGGAGGGAGCTACGAGCAGTACTTC; CDR3 length: 14; V gene: TRBV20-1; D gene: TRBD2; clone size: few; J gene: TRBJ2-7
CDR3 protein: CSARKAGTPTDTQYF; CDR3 DNA: TGCAGTGCTAGGAAAGCGGGGACCCCCACAGATACGCAGTATTTT; CDR3 length: 15; V gene: TRBV20-1; D gene: TRBD2; clone size: many; J gene: TRBJ2-3